The 8 T cell receptor beta chains given below trace back to one sample, sequenced in a study of cytomegalovirus exposure and HLA in healthy donors. It was with 60 Vbeta and 13 Jbeta primers that the PCR ran. TCRdb's copy holds only in-frame clones and misses some; the assay was immunoSEQ multiplex PCR. This specimen shows about 67,000 clones; the ten leading clones hold 15% to 20%. Sequenced material: PBMCs. The receptor source for this set is a boy aged 5-17 years in good health and CMV-seronegative.

The V and J genes are TRBV7-8 and TRBJ2-5; D uncertain. The better agreement between TRBJ2-7 and the DNA end casts doubt on the J call. Germline V gene lookup returns CDR1 SGHVS and CDR2 FQNEAQ. CDR3 length equals 15 residues. CDR3 protein: CASSLNSALAYEQYF. The CDR3 DNA reads as TGTGCCAGCAGCTTAAATTCAGCGCTAGCCTACGAGCAGTACTTC.

The V call is TRBV6-5, the J call TRBJ1-2; D is ambiguous. CDR1 is MNHEY and CDR2 is SVGAGI in the germline V gene. The CDR3 is 12 residues long. Trimming left V 7 bases short and J 4 bases short, with 10 bases between. The CDR3 nucleotides are TGTGCCAGCAAGCTCTCAAGCTATGGCTACACCTTC. Protein: CASKLSSYGYTF.

V is TRBV5-1 and J is TRBJ1-5, with a weak D call TRBD1 (6 bases). The germline V gene encodes CDR1 SGHRS and CDR2 YFSETQ. V lost 4 bases and J 6 bases, leaving 11 bases between the germline ends. The CDR3 loop spans 13 amino acids. For the CDR3, the DNA is TGCGCCAGCAGCCCCAGGGGTGGTCAGCCCCAGCATTTT. Amino acid sequence: CASSPRGGQPQHF. The full variable domain, its missing parts supplied by reference TRBV5-1 and TRBJ1-5, is KAGVTQTPRYLIKTRGQQVTLSCSPISGHRSVSWYQQTPGQGLQFLFEYFSETQRNKGNFPGRFSGRQFSNSRSEMNVSTLELGDSALYLCASSPRGGQPQHFGDGTRLSIL.

The genes are TRBV19 and TRBJ1-5, with D unclear. V was trimmed by 8 bases and J by 9 bases, leaving 11 bases between them. Per germline, CDR1 LNHDA and CDR2 SQIVND (reference sequence). The CDR3 has 11 amino acids. The DNA for the CDR3 is TGTGCCAGTGGAGATGTAGGGCCCCAGCATTTT. Translated: CASGDVGPQHF. Supplemented by reference TRBV19 and TRBJ1-5, the full variable domain reads DGGITQSPKYLFRKEGQNVTLSCEQNLNHDAMYWYRQDPGQGLRLIYYSQIVNDFQKGDIAEGYSVSREKKESFPLTVTSAQKNPTAFYLCASGDVGPQHFGDGTRLSIL.

The V call is TRBV9, the J call TRBJ1-1; D is perhaps TRBD1 (5 bases). Germline V CDR1 and CDR2: SGDLS, YYNGEE. Trimming removed 0 bases from V and 1 base from J, with 10 bases in between. CDR3 length: 15 residues. For the CDR3, the DNA is TGTGCCAGCAGCGTAGCTACCGGACAGAACACTGAAGCTTTCTTT. The encoded protein is CASSVATGQNTEAFF.

The rearrangement links TRBV19 to TRBJ1-1; D remains ambiguous. This CDR3 has 14 residues. Germline CDR1 LNHDA, CDR2 SQIVND (reference sequence). Trimming stripped 6 bases from V and 5 bases from J, with 16 bases between. This CDR3 reads CASSRDTRLTEAFF. In nucleotides, the CDR3 is TGTGCCAGTAGCCGCGACACCCGTCTTACTGAAGCTTTCTTT. The full variable domain, with the rest looked up from reference TRBV19 and TRBJ1-1, is DGGITQSPKYLFRKEGQNVTLSCEQNLNHDAMYWYRQDPGQGLRLIYYSQIVNDFQKGDIAEGYSVSREKKESFPLTVTSAQKNPTAFYLCASSRDTRLTEAFFGQGTRLTVV.

V and J are TRBV6-4 and TRBJ1-2; 8 nucleotides agree with TRBD1. The CDR3 has 14 amino acids. Germline CDR1 MRHNA, CDR2 SNTAGT. The V and J ends lost 4 bases and 4 bases, in that order; junction bases with no gene match: 5. CDR3 DNA: TGTGCCAGCAGTGTCGAGCAGGGGGCCTATGGCTACACCTTC. Translation gives CASSVEQGAYGYTF.

The chain links TRBV19 to TRBJ1-5; 7 bases line up with TRBD1. The CDR3 has 14 residues. With V trimmed by 6 bases and J by 2 bases, 4 bases remained unmatched. Germline CDR1 is LNHDA and CDR2 is SQIVND (reference sequence). The CDR3 loop is CASRAGTGNQPQHF. CDR3 sequence (DNA): TGTGCCAGTAGGGCCGGGACAGGCAATCAGCCCCAGCATTTT.